The 8 T cell receptor beta chains below all came from one sample that was sequenced in a study of cytomegalovirus exposure and HLA in healthy donors. The PCR employed 60 Vbeta primers together with 13 Jbeta primers. Libraries were prepared by immunoSEQ multiplex PCR; TCRdb keeps only in-frame clonotypes and omits some of them. The sample records 40,000 to 50,000 clones, 72% being singletons. The material sequenced was PBMCs. These receptors all come from a man aged 25 to 45 in good health and CMV-seronegative.

The gene calls are TRBV2 and TRBJ2-7, with 9 bases identical to TRBD1. Trimming took 6 bases from V and 5 from J; bases not matched to a gene: 8. In germline, CDR1 is SNHLY, CDR2 FYNNEI. The CDR3 covers 14 residues. The CDR3 protein is CASRGTGKGHEQYF. CDR3 DNA: TGTGCCAGCAGGGGGACAGGGAAGGGGCACGAGCAGTACTTC.

Comment on this clone: Germline is not matched at one junction end, which may reflect a read error. This sequence joins TRBV2 and TRBJ2-5; 9 bases are shared with TRBD2. CDR3 length: 13 amino acids. Germline-derived CDR1 and CDR2 are SNHLY and FYNNEI. CDR3 sequence reads: CASKGTSQQTQYF. The DNA of the CDR3 is TGTGCCAGCAAAGGGACTAGCCAACAGACCCAGTACTTC.

The V and J genes are TRBV4-1 and TRBJ2-4; TRBD2 aligns across 10 bases. The CDR3 runs to 17 residues. J lost 0 bases, V lost 1 base, and 3 bases had no gene match. The germline V gene has CDR1 MGHRA and CDR2 YSYEKL. CDR3 loop: CASSQAASGRAKNIQYF. The CDR3 region has the DNA TGCGCCAGCAGCCAAGCGGCTAGCGGGAGAGCCAAAAACATTCAGTACTTC.

Sample share makes this clone medium-sized. The CDR3 DNA reads TGTGCCTGGAGTGTACTGGGCCATGAAGCTTTCTTT. Protein: CAWSVLGHEAFF. V and J are TRBV30 and TRBJ1-1; no clear D gene. The germline CDR1 and CDR2 sequences are GTSNPN and SVGIG (reference sequence). The CDR3 loop spans 12 amino acids. V shed 0 bases and J shed 7 bases, with 9 bases lying between them. Drawing the rest from reference TRBV30 and TRBJ1-1, the complete variable domain is SQTIHQWPATLVQPVGSPLSLECTVEGTSNPNLYWYRQAAGRGLQLLFYSVGIGQISSEVPQNLSASRPQDRQFILSSKKLLLSDSGFYLCAWSVLGHEAFFGQGTRLTVV.

V and J are TRBV20-1 and TRBJ2-1; D call uncertain. Per germline, CDR1 DFQATT and CDR2 SNEGSKA (reference sequence). The CDR3 runs 11 residues. V lost 1 base and J 8 bases, leaving 6 bases between the germline ends. The CDR3: CSARASDEQFF. Written as DNA, the CDR3 is TGCAGTGCTAGAGCGTCGGATGAGCAGTTCTTC.

The chain combines TRBV14 with TRBJ1-2; D remains ambiguous. The germline V and J ends were trimmed by 5 bases and 4 bases, with 14 bases remaining between them. The CDR3 covers 14 residues. Germline CDR1 SGHDN, CDR2 FVKESK. As DNA, the CDR3 is TGTGCCAGCAGCGCGGGCCTAACGATCTATGGCTACACCTTC. Its protein is CASSAGLTIYGYTF.

This chain connects TRBV2 to TRBJ2-2; 10 nucleotides agree with TRBD2. J was trimmed by 3 bases and V by 4 bases; bases with no gene match: 8. The germline CDR1 and CDR2 sequences are SNHLY and FYNNEI. The CDR3 spans 17 residues. In nucleotides, the CDR3 is TGTGCCAGCAGTGTGGCTAGCGGGAGTCAGTACACCGGGGAGCTGTTTTTT. It encodes CASSVASGSQYTGELFF.

V usage is TRBV7-6 and J usage is TRBJ1-2, with 8 bases lining up with TRBD1. The CDR3 totals 12 residues. CDR1 is SGHVS and CDR2 is FNYEAQ in the germline V gene. Germline trimming cut 4 bases from V and 10 bases from J; bases unmatched to any gene: 5. The CDR3 nucleotides are TGTGCCAGCAGCTCGACAGGGGTGGACTACACCTTC. Residues: CASSSTGVDYTF.